This T cell receptor beta chain was observed in a study of blood T cell repertoires in COVID-19. At the level of the study: Sites across the United States, Italy and Spain contributed samples from acute and convalescent COVID-19.

This CDR3 has 13 amino acids. V lost 2 bases to trimming and J lost 8 bases, with 10 bases between them. Germline V gene data show CDR1 as SGHNT and CDR2 as YENEEA. Original handling: Estimates of nucleated cell counts were drawn from the amplification of reference gene primers. The data were produced by immunoSEQ multiplex PCR, yet TCRdb's version contains in-frame clones alone and is incomplete. The DNA was the basis for D and trimming; V, J and clone size are from that table. The data show about 90,000 clones, 72% seen once. This receptor was obtained from a woman at least 80 years old with acute or convalescent COVID-19. Material for sequencing was peripheral blood. The chain has TRBV11-3 and TRBJ2-4; D may be TRBD2 (5 bases). The CDR3 nucleotides are TGTGCCAGCAGCTTATCCCCGGAGGACATTCAGTACTTC. This translates into CASSLSPEDIQYF.